One and the same sample provided the 25 T cell receptor beta chains below, sequenced in a study of tumor and adjacent non-tumor tissue in lung cancer. This sample's RNA came from whole unsorted tissue. The normal lung tissue was taken more than 3 cm from the tumor edge. The library came from three nested PCR rounds adapted from ARM-PCR protocols. From the multiplex PCR reads, TCRdb called clonotypes with MiXCR, one entry per CDR3 protein. Of 70,000 to 95,000 distinct CDR3 sequences in the sample, more than 65% were seen once. Sequencing was done on a sample of distant non-tumor lung tissue. The receptor set was obtained from an older man with non-small cell lung cancer.

Details on this clonotype: This could be a read error, since a much larger clone is one nucleotide away. V gene TRBV7-9 combines with J gene TRBJ2-1; 7 nucleotides line up with TRBD2. CDR1 is SEHNR, CDR2 FQNEAQ, per germline (reference sequence). With V trimmed by 3 bases and J by 6 bases, 8 bases remained unmatched. The CDR3 totals 15 residues. CDR3 bases: TGTGCCAGCAGCTTTAGTCTCCCGGGGGGCAATGAGCAGTTCTTC. Its protein is CASSFSLPGGNEQFF.

CDR3 protein: CANRLVLWDEQFF. For the CDR3, the DNA is TGTGCCAACCGCTTAGTGCTGTGGGATGAGCAGTTCTTC. This chain uses TRBV7-8 with TRBJ2-1; D gene ambiguous. Germline V gene lookup returns CDR1 SGHVS and CDR2 FQNEAQ. Trimming cost V 10 bases and J 8 bases, with 18 bases left between them. The CDR3 length is 13 residues.

In the case of this clonotype: As the CDR3 is not closed by the conserved phenylalanine or tryptophan, this likely results from a read error. This chain joins TRBV12-3 or TRBV12-4 and TRBJ2-7, with a tentative D call TRBD2 (7 bases). There are 14 residues in the CDR3. CDR3 in DNA: TGTGCCAACAGTTTAGGGGGAGGGACCTACGAGCAGTACCTC. Its translation is CANSLGGGTYEQYL.

The chain recombines TRBV2 with TRBJ2-2; D is unclear. V was pared by 3 bases and J by 1 base, with 6 bases between. The CDR3 length is 14 residues. The germline gives CDR1 SNHLY, CDR2 FYNNEI. As DNA, the CDR3 is TGTGCCAGCAGTGAGTGGCAGAACACCGGGGAGCTGTTTTTT. The encoded protein is CASSEWQNTGELFF.

Relative to its sample, this clonotype is medium-sized. The chain is built from TRBV11-2 and TRBJ2-5; D might be TRBD2 (5 bases). The CDR3 is made up of 15 amino acids. The V end lost 2 bases, the J end lost 5 bases, and 15 bases lay between the germline ends. Germline lookup yields CDR1 SGHAT and CDR2 FQNNGV. The CDR3: CASSLTWTRRETQYF. The DNA of the CDR3 is TGTGCCAGCAGCTTAACTTGGACCCGGAGGGAGACCCAGTACTTC.

Comment on this clonotype: One junction end disagrees with the germline gene, perhaps due to a read error. The chain links TRBV4-3 to TRBJ2-3, with a tentative D call TRBD2 (6 bases). The germline V gene encodes CDR1 LGHNA and CDR2 YSLEER. CDR3 length equals 15 residues. DNA for the CDR3: TGCGCCAGCAGCCACTTAGCGGTAGAGACAGATATGCAGTATTTT. Translation: CASSHLAVETDMQYF.

Comments on this clonotype: The junction differs from germline at one of its ends, possibly a read error. This chain links TRBV12-5 with TRBJ1-5, with unresolved D. Germline CDR1 is LGHNT and CDR2 is FRNRAP. CDR3 size: 14 residues. The CDR3 sequence is CTSGLIAGSQPQHF. DNA for the CDR3: TGTACTAGTGGCCTTATCGCTGGTAGTCAGCCCCAGCATTTT. Combining the CDR3 with reference TRBV12-5 and TRBJ1-5 gives the whole variable domain DARVTQTPRHKVTEMGQEVTMRCQPILGHNTVFWYRQTMMQGLELLAYFRNRAPLDDSGMPKDRFSAEMPDATLATLKIQPSEPRDSAVYFCTSGLIAGSQPQHFGDGTRLSIL.

As to this clonotype: It may be a read error: a sequence one base away is much more abundant. The chain joins TRBV14 to TRBJ1-6; tentative D call: TRBD1 (5 bases). Germline CDR1 reads SGHDN; CDR2 reads FVKESK. The CDR3 has 14 residues. The CDR3 sequence is CVSSQDRGISPLHF. The CDR3 coding sequence is TGTGTCAGCAGCCAAGATCGGGGGATATCACCCCTCCACTTT.

The chain employs TRBV6-5 and TRBJ1-6; D call uncertain. CDR3 length: 15 amino acids. Trimming shortened V by 6 bases and J by 7 bases, and 16 bases separated the two germline ends. The germline gives CDR1 MNHEY, CDR2 SVGAGI. The CDR3 DNA is TGTGCCAGCAGAATCCACCGGGATAAAAATTCACCCCTCCACTTT. This translates into CASRIHRDKNSPLHF.

Comments on this clonotype: The junction departs from germline at one end; a sequencing error may be responsible. The chain employs TRBV4-2 and TRBJ2-3, with TRBD2 matching 8 bases. Germline CDR1 is LGHNA and CDR2 is YNFKEQ. The CDR3 covers 16 residues. CDR3 sequence (DNA): TGTGCCAGCAACCAAGAGGCCGGACTAGCCACAGATACGCAGTATTTT. Encoded protein: CASNQEAGLATDTQYF.

Many counts were recorded for this clonotype. This chain's CDR3 is CSVEEESEGYTF. The CDR3 nucleotides are TGCAGCGTTGAAGAAGAGTCAGAGGGCTACACCTTC. The chain joins TRBV29-1 to TRBJ1-2; D call uncertain. V lost 0 bases and J lost 8, with 10 bases in between. Looked up from germline, CDR1 is SQVTM and CDR2 is ANQGSEA. The CDR3 extends over 12 amino acids.

With regard to this clonotype: The CDR3 ends on some other residue instead of the conserved phenylalanine or tryptophan, so this is likely a read error. The genes are TRBV6-5 and TRBJ1-2; a possible D gene is TRBD1 (5 bases). In germline, CDR1 is MNHEY, CDR2 SVGAGI. This CDR3 spans 12 amino acids. V dropped 8 bases and J dropped 4 bases, with 11 bases sitting between them. This chain's CDR3 is CASWGGGYGYTI. CDR3 coding DNA: TGTGCCAGCTGGGGGGGTGGCTATGGCTACACCATA.

About this clonotype itself: This likely comes from a read error, as the CDR3 has no conserved phenylalanine or tryptophan at its end. The DNA is omitted, as the CDR3 cannot be located on it reliably, and the CDR3 follows TCRdb's listing. The chain recombines TRBV4-2 with TRBJ2-1; the D call of TRBD1 is as the table states it, not checked on the DNA. The V gene's germline CDR1 is LGHNA and CDR2 YNFKEQ. The CDR3 is made up of 16 amino acids, end residues included. CDR3 amino acids: CASSQVGSGVSNEHFS.

This clonotype was seen only once. The CDR3 does not close with the conserved phenylalanine or tryptophan, likely indicating a read error. This chain links TRBV11-2 with TRBJ2-5, with 12 bases that match TRBD2. There are 18 residues in the CDR3. Germline V CDR1 and CDR2: SGHAT, FQNNGV. The CDR3 here is CACSLVLTSGGRQETQYS. CDR3 bases: TGTGCCTGCAGCTTAGTATTGACTAGCGGGGGCCGACAAGAGACCCAGTACTCC.

As to this clonotype: Without the conserved terminal phenylalanine or tryptophan, this CDR3 likely stems from a read error. It is unclear where the CDR3 begins or ends on the DNA, so no DNA is shown, and the CDR3 is as TCRdb lists it. This chain links TRBV28 with TRBJ1-2; the table gives TRBD1 as D, unverified against the DNA. From germline, CDR1 is MDHEN and CDR2 SYDVKM. The CDR3 has 17 residues if both end residues are counted. The chain's CDR3 is CASSLLSGTGGTRGHTL.

As to this clonotype: Its ends do not fully match the called genes, so a read error is possible. The chain employs TRBV5-4 and TRBJ2-5; D possibly corresponds to TRBD2 (5 bases). This CDR3 is built from 16 residues. Germline V gene sequence: CDR1 SGHNT, CDR2 YYREEE (reference sequence). The CDR3 sequence is CASSLGCGDVWETQYF. CDR3 DNA sequence: TGTGCCAGCAGCTTGGGTTGTGGGGATGTGTGGGAGACCCAATACTTC.

This clonotype is a singleton in its sample. At one of its ends the junction is not consistent with the germline gene, which may arise from a read error. The V and J genes are TRBV11-3 and TRBJ2-6, with D possibly matching TRBD1 (5 bases). The CDR3 has 16 residues. Looked up from germline, CDR1 is SGHNT and CDR2 is YENEEA. The CDR3 DNA is TGTGCCAACAGCTTGCGACTGAGCTCTGGGGCCAACGTCCTGAATTTC. The encoded protein is CANSLRLSSGANVLNF.

In its sample, this clonotype was seen once. The gene calls are TRBV6-2 or TRBV6-3 and TRBJ2-2; D not resolved. Germline loops: CDR1 MNHEY, CDR2 SVGEGT. The CDR3 has 12 residues. In DNA, the CDR3 is TGTGACATCACTACCAACACCGGGGAGCTGTTTTTT. This gives the protein CDITTNTGELFF.

Regarding this clonotype: One base away lies a much larger clone, so this may be a sequencing read error. The chain couples TRBV29-1 to TRBJ1-1, with D possibly matching TRBD1 (6 bases). The CDR3 is made up of 13 amino acids. The germline CDR1 and CDR2 sequences are SQVTM and ANQGSEA. The CDR3 loop reads CSGRGYANTEVFF. DNA of the CDR3: TGCAGCGGCAGGGGTTATGCGAATACTGAAGTTTTCTTT.

Worth noting for this clonotype: Germline and junction disagree at one end, which may indicate a read error. The J gene is TRBJ2-2, the V gene TRBV30; 8 bases are a match to TRBD2. CDR3 length equals 15 residues. Germline values: CDR1 GTSNPN, CDR2 SVGIG (reference sequence). The CDR3 nucleotides are TGTGTCTGGAGTGAGCGGGAGAACGACACCGGGGAGCTGTTTTTT. The encoded protein is CVWSERENDTGELFF.

V gene TRBV12-3 or TRBV12-4 combines with J gene TRBJ2-3; 7 nucleotides match TRBD1. The ends lost 7 bases at V and 6 bases at J; junction bases unmatched: 7. The CDR3 loop spans 13 amino acids. CDR3 bases: TGTGCCAGCAATCAAGGGGGCGTCGATACGCAGTATTTT. Translated, it gives CASNQGGVDTQYF.

The chain joins TRBV7-8 to TRBJ2-7; 7 nucleotides line up with TRBD2. Germline loops: CDR1 SGHVS, CDR2 FQNEAQ. The CDR3 is 15 amino acids. The ends lost 5 bases at V and 6 bases at J; junction bases unmatched: 13. DNA for the CDR3: TGTGCCAGCAGCATACAGCCGGGGGGTGATCGCGAGCAGTACTTC. Protein sequence: CASSIQPGGDREQYF.

The J gene is TRBJ1-5, the V gene TRBV20-1, with no clear D. Germline V lookup: CDR1 DFQATT, CDR2 SNEGSKA (reference sequence). The CDR3 sequence is 14 residues long. V was cut by 5 bases and J by 2 bases, with 13 bases left in between. The CDR3 is CSAEIPGGNQPQHF. In nucleotides, the CDR3 is TGCAGTGCTGAAATACCCGGGGGCAATCAGCCCCAGCATTTT.

This clonotype was found a few times. The junction departs from germline at one end; a sequencing error may be responsible. The chain links TRBV5-4 to TRBJ1-1; D not resolved. The CDR3 length is 14 residues. CDR1 and CDR2 (germline): SGHNT, YYREEE (reference sequence). The CDR3, as DNA: TGTGCCAACAGCTTGGTTGGGGTGAACACTGAAGCTTTCTTT. The encoded protein is CANSLVGVNTEAFF.

A remark on this clonotype: One end of the junction does not line up with germline, which may come from a read error. V and J are TRBV29-1 and TRBJ1-2, with TRBD1 matching over 10 bases. The CDR3 spans 14 residues. The germline gives CDR1 SQVTM, CDR2 ANQGSEA. The CDR3 loop reads CSVQVRGQGSGYTF. CDR3 bases: TGCAGCGTTCAAGTTCGGGGACAGGGGAGTGGCTACACATTC.